The next 20 T cell receptor beta chains were all read from a single sample in a study of T cells in Graves' hyperthyroidism and ophthalmopathy. The investigators amplified TCR beta CDR3 regions from RNA transcripts. Initially, a first-round RT-PCR of the TCR CDR3 employed the HTBI primer set. Each CDR3 protein gets one entry after TCRdb re-called the multiplex PCR reads with MiXCR. The sample holds approximately 520,000 distinct CDR3 sequences, less than 25% seen once. The sample was blood. Receptor source: a man between 18 and 29 years old with Graves' hyperthyroidism.

The V and J genes are TRBV20-1 and TRBJ2-5; D is ambiguous. The CDR3 length is 13 residues. The germline CDR1 and CDR2 sequences are DFQATT and SNEGSKA (reference sequence). Trimming shortened V by 5 bases and J by 1 base, and 11 bases separated the two germline ends. In nucleotides, the CDR3 is TGCAGTGCTGTAGACACCTTCCAAGAGACCCAGTACTTC. Amino acids: CSAVDTFQETQYF.

V and J are TRBV5-6 and TRBJ1-3; 7 bases align to TRBD1. The germline CDR1 and CDR2 sequences are SGHDT and YYEEEE. V trimming: 4 bases; J trimming: 4 bases; junction bases outside the gene matches: 8. The CDR3 extends over 15 amino acids. This CDR3 is CASSRRGGHGNTIYF. For the CDR3, the DNA is TGTGCCAGCAGCCGCAGAGGGGGCCACGGAAACACCATATATTTT.

CDR3 coding DNA: TGTGCCAGCAGTTTAGAGGGATACGGGGAGCTGTTTTTT. Protein sequence: CASSLEGYGELFF. The chain is built from TRBV12-3 or TRBV12-4 and TRBJ2-2, with D unclear. Trimming removed 1 base at V and 7 bases at J, with 7 bases between. The CDR3 has 13 residues.

In its sample, this clonotype was seen many times. This sequence joins TRBV28 and TRBJ2-7; D is ambiguous. Germline values: CDR1 MDHEN, CDR2 SYDVKM. The V end was cut by 3 bases, the J end by 7 bases, with 16 bases between. CDR3 length equals 14 residues. The CDR3 coding sequence is TGTGCCAGCAGTTTTCGCTGGAAGGCGCGGGAGCAGTACTTC. Protein: CASSFRWKAREQYF.

This chain joins TRBV11-2 and TRBJ2-5; 10 bases match TRBD2. The germline V gene has CDR1 SGHAT and CDR2 FQNNGV. The CDR3 covers 18 residues. Trimming removed 3 bases from V and 5 bases from J; junction bases left unmatched: 15. This chain's CDR3 is CASSFDSSGGFLGETQYF. CDR3 DNA: TGTGCCAGCAGCTTCGATTCTAGCGGGGGATTTCTCGGGGAGACCCAGTACTTC.

The chain links TRBV6-1 to TRBJ2-5; D possibly corresponds to TRBD2 (6 bases). Deletions cut 5 bases from V and 5 bases from J, with 15 bases between. Germline CDR1 is MNHNS and CDR2 is SASEGT. The CDR3 consists of 14 residues. The CDR3 sequence: CASSRPTSGETQYF. As DNA, the CDR3 is TGTGCCAGCAGTCGACCGACTAGTGGGGAGACCCAGTACTTC.

This clonotype showed up just a few times. V and J are TRBV6-1 and TRBJ2-7, with D hard to call. CDR3 length: 15 residues. CDR1 and CDR2 (germline): MNHNS, SASEGT. Trimming took off 1 base at V and 3 bases at J, with 13 bases between the two ends. The CDR3 DNA reads as TGTGCCAGCAGTGAAGGACCGACGACGATCTACGAGCAGTACTTC. Encoded protein: CASSEGPTTIYEQYF.

This clonotype was seen repeatedly, ten times or more. The chain couples TRBV9 to TRBJ2-2, with D perhaps TRBD2 (5 bases). The germline V and J ends were trimmed by 4 bases and 8 bases, with 15 bases remaining between them. From germline, CDR1 is SGDLS and CDR2 YYNGEE. This CDR3 region has 14 residues. The CDR3 region has the DNA TGTGCCAGCAGCCCTCGGGATGTCGGGGGGGAGCTGTTTTTT. Translating it yields CASSPRDVGGELFF.

The chain carries TRBV27 and TRBJ1-1; perhaps TRBD1 as D (6 bases). Trimming removed 5 bases at V and 3 bases at J, with 10 bases between. Per germline, CDR1 MNHEY and CDR2 SMNVEV (reference sequence). The CDR3 runs to 13 residues. The CDR3 protein is CASSQGSHTEAFF. CDR3 sequence (DNA): TGTGCCAGCAGTCAGGGGTCACACACTGAAGCTTTCTTT.

The chain joins TRBV29-1 to TRBJ2-5; 9 bases line up with TRBD1. Germline trimming cut 6 bases from V and 4 bases from J; bases unmatched to any gene: 6. The CDR3 is 13 amino acids. The germline V gene has CDR1 SQVTM and CDR2 ANQGSEA. DNA of the CDR3: TGCAGCGTCCGGGACAGGGCTGGAGAGACCCAGTACTTC. Its translation is CSVRDRAGETQYF.

This rearrangement joins TRBV10-3 to TRBJ2-3, with a tentative D call TRBD2 (5 bases). Germline assignment: CDR1 ENHRY and CDR2 SYGVKD. V lost 4 bases and J 3 bases, leaving 20 bases between the germline ends. This CDR3 is built from 17 residues. CDR3 amino acids: CAISVMDGGAITDTQYF. DNA of the CDR3: TGTGCCATCAGTGTGATGGACGGAGGTGCGATTACAGATACGCAGTATTTT.

Many counts were recorded for this clonotype. This rearrangement joins TRBV28 to TRBJ1-2, with D maybe TRBD1 (5 bases). The V and J ends lost 1 base and 2 bases respectively, with 11 bases between them. Germline V gene sequence: CDR1 MDHEN, CDR2 SYDVKM. This CDR3 is built from 15 residues. As DNA, the CDR3 is TGTGCCAGCAGTTTATCGCGAGGGGTGAACTATGGCTACACCTTC. This codes for CASSLSRGVNYGYTF.

This clonotype has a count of ten or more. This chain joins TRBV28 and TRBJ1-5; D unresolved. The CDR3 consists of 14 residues. Germline V gene data show CDR1 as MDHEN and CDR2 as SYDVKM. The ends were cut back, 3 bases at V and 7 bases at J, with 13 bases in the middle. The DNA for the CDR3 is TGTGCCAGCAGTTTCCAAGGGTGGGGACAGCCCCAGCATTTT. Its translation is CASSFQGWGQPQHF.

In this sample, this clonotype turned up many times. V usage is TRBV18 and J usage is TRBJ2-5, with D hard to call. The germline gives CDR1 KGHSH, CDR2 LQKENI. The V and J ends lost 6 bases and 3 bases respectively, with 14 bases between them. The CDR3 covers 14 residues. CDR3 nucleotide sequence: TGTGCCAGCTCGTCAAACGGCTGGGAAGAGACCCAGTACTTC. It encodes CASSSNGWEETQYF.

The J gene is TRBJ1-1, the V gene TRBV12-3 or TRBV12-4; D not certain. The V gene lost 4 bases and the J gene lost 0 bases, with 9 bases spanning the gap. The CDR3 length is 14 residues. The CDR3 DNA reads as TGTGCCAGCAGTTGGGGAGACATGAACACTGAAGCTTTCTTT. It specifies CASSWGDMNTEAFF.

This clonotype was counted at least ten times. This chain links TRBV12-3 or TRBV12-4 with TRBJ2-5; D is uncertain. Trimming took 3 bases from V and 0 from J, leaving 5 bases between them. The CDR3 covers 13 residues. Here the CDR3 DNA reads TGTGCCAGCAGTTTGAGGTACCAAGAGACCCAGTACTTC. Protein product: CASSLRYQETQYF.

This clonotype appeared many times. This chain links TRBV12-3 or TRBV12-4 with TRBJ2-7; 7 positions match TRBD1. CDR3 length equals 16 residues. V lost 4 bases, J lost 1 base, and 10 bases stayed unmatched. The CDR3 nucleotides read TGTGCCAGCAGTTCCACCGCGACAGGGTTTTCCTACGAGCAGTACTTC. Its translation: CASSSTATGFSYEQYF.

The genes are TRBV10-3 and TRBJ1-1, with D maybe TRBD1 (5 bases). The ends were cut back, 2 bases at V and 0 bases at J, with 10 bases in the middle. Per the germline V gene, CDR1 is ENHRY and CDR2 is SYGVKD. CDR3 length equals 15 residues. The CDR3 sequence is CAISEKDSMNTEAFF. CDR3 sequence (DNA): TGTGCCATCAGTGAGAAAGACAGCATGAACACTGAAGCTTTCTTT.

This clonotype was counted ten times or more. This chain uses TRBV11-2 with TRBJ1-5; the D is unclear. Germline CDR1 SGHAT, CDR2 FQNNGV. This CDR3 has 14 amino acids. Trimming cost V 3 bases and J 3 bases, with 9 bases left between them. CDR3 amino acids: CASSFNSNNQPQHF. The CDR3 nucleotides are TGTGCCAGCAGCTTTAACAGTAACAATCAGCCCCAGCATTTT.

This clonotype was observed at least ten times. V gene TRBV2 combines with J gene TRBJ2-7, with D perhaps given as TRBD1 or TRBD2 (5 bases each). The CDR3 is made up of 15 amino acids. Trimming took 11 bases from V and 4 from J, leaving 24 bases between them. CDR1 is SNHLY and CDR2 is FYNNEI in the germline V gene. The CDR3 coding sequence is TGTGCCTCCAGGTCGGGACCAGCCTTCTTATACGAGCAGTACTTC. Encoded protein: CASRSGPAFLYEQYF.